Described below is a single T cell receptor beta chain sequence and its context. TCRdb's copy holds only in-frame clones and misses some; the assay was immunoSEQ multiplex PCR. The repertoire includes over 15,000 clones, approximately 89% of them detected once, and 4.5% to 6.5% sits in the top ten. Trimming stripped 5 bases from V and 3 bases from J, with 17 bases between. Germline assignment: CDR1 LNHDA and CDR2 SQIVND (reference sequence). The CDR3 loop spans 15 amino acids. The record originates from a study of T cell changes during pregnancy in multiple sclerosis. The material sequenced was CD8+ T cells from peripheral blood mononuclear cells, taken after pregnancy. The sequence was obtained from a female donor in good health, enrolled as a control in a pregnancy study. The rearrangement uses TRBV19 and TRBJ2-7, with TRBD2 as a possible D gene (6 bases). The DNA for the CDR3 is TGTGCCAGTAGTTCCGCGCGCGGGGCCTTCTACGAGCAGTACTTC. Amino acid sequence: CASSSARGAFYEQYF.